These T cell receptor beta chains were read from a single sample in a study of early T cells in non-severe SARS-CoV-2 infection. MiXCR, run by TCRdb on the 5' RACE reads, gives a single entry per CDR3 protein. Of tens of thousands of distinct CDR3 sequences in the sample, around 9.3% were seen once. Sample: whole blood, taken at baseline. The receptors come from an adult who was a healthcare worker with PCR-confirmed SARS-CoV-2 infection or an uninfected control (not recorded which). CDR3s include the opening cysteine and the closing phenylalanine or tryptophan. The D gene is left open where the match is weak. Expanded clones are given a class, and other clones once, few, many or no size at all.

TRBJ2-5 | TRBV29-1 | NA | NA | CSVVAGRPQETQYF | TGCAGCGTTGTGGCGGGACGCCCCCAAGAGACCCAGTACTTC
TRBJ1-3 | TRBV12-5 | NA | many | CASGIRSSPENTIYF | TGTGCTAGTGGTATACGGTCTAGCCCTGAAAACACCATATATTTT
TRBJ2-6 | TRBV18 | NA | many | CASSGTGFSGANVLTF | TGTGCCAGCTCCGGGACGGGGTTCTCTGGGGCCAACGTCCTGACTTTC
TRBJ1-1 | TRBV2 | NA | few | CASSDSNTEAFF | TGTGCCAGCAGTGACAGCAATACTGAAGCTTTCTTT
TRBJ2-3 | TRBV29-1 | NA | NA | CSLNGDSSTDTQYF | TGCAGCCTTAACGGTGATTCTAGCACAGATACGCAGTATTTC
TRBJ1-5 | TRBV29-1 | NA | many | CSVVTAGQPQHF | TGCAGCGTTGTAACGGCAGGTCAGCCCCAGCATTTT
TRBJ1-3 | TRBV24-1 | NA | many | CATSEGSAGNTIYF | TGTGCCACCAGTGAAGGGAGCGCTGGAAACACCATATATTTT
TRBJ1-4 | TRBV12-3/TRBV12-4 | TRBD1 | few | CASRAGGTTNEKLFF | TGTGCCAGCAGGGCAGGGGGGACGACTAATGAAAAACTGTTTTTT
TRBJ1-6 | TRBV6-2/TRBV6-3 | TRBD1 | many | CASSLTGGHNSPLHF | TGTGCCAGCAGCTTGACAGGGGGCCATAATTCACCCCTCCACTTT
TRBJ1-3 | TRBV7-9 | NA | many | CASPGPIYF | TGTGCCAGCCCAGGTCCCATATATTTT
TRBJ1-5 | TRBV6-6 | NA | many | CASGTTGVNQPQHF | TGTGCCAGCGGCACGACAGGAGTCAATCAGCCCCAGCATTTT
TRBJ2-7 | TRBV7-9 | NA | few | CASSLHGGDYEQYF | TGTGCCAGCAGCCTACACGGGGGTGACTACGAGCAGTACTTC
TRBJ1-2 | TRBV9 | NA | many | CASSVATYSEGDYYGYTF | TGTGCCAGCAGCGTAGCTACTTACTCCGAAGGAGACTACTATGGCTACACCTTC
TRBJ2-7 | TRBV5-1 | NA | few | CASSLARSYEQYF | TGCGCCAGCAGCTTAGCCCGCTCCTACGAGCAGTACTTC
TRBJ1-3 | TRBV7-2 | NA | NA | CASSRDSAAGNTIYF | TGTGCCAGCAGCCGGGACTCCGCCGCGGGGAATACCATATATTTT
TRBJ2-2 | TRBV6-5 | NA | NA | CASSAGHPNTGELFF | TGTGCCAGCAGCGCGGGGCACCCAAACACCGGGGAGCTGTTTTTT
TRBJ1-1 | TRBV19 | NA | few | CASSIDRRAGAEAFF | TGTGCCAGTAGTATAGATCGGAGGGCTGGGGCTGAAGCTTTCTTT
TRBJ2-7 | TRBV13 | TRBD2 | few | CASSHRGGYEQYF | TGTGCCAGCAGCCACCGGGGGGGCTACGAGCAGTACTTC
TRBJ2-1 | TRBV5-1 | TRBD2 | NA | CASSLAAGVEQFF | TGCGCCAGCAGCTTAGCCGCGGGAGTAGAGCAGTTCTTC
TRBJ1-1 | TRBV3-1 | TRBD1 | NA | CASSQDSRGHGAFF | TGTGCCAGCAGCCAAGATAGCAGGGGGCACGGAGCTTTCTTT
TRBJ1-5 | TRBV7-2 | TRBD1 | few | CASSLTGYQPQHF | TGTGCCAGCAGCTTGACAGGGTATCAGCCCCAGCATTTT
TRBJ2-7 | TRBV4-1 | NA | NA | CASSQDLGVASYEQYF | TGCGCCAGCAGCCAAGACCTCGGTGTCGCTTCCTACGAGCAGTACTTC
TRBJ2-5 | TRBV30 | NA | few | CAWGLQETQYF | TGTGCCTGGGGACTACAAGAGACCCAGTACTTC
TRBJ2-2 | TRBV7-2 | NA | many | CASSLVSGQAAGELFF | TGTGCCAGCAGCTTAGTTAGCGGACAGGCCGCCGGGGAGCTGTTTTTT
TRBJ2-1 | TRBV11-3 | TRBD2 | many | CASSLDVGLASYNEQFF | TGTGCCAGCAGCTTAGATGTGGGACTAGCGTCCTACAATGAGCAGTTCTTC
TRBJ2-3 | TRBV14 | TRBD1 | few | CASSYRGPGTDTQYF | TGTGCCAGCAGCTACAGGGGGCCGGGCACAGATACGCAGTATTTT
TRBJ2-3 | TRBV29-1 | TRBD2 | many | CSVAGTSGADTQYF | TGCAGCGTCGCCGGGACTAGCGGGGCAGATACGCAGTATTTT
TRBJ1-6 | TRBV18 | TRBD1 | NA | CASSPTGGENNSPLHF | TGTGCCAGCTCACCTACAGGGGGCGAGAATAATTCACCCCTCCACTTT
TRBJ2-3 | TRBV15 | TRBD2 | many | CATSRARLAGVTDTQYF | TGTGCCACCAGCAGAGCCAGACTAGCGGGGGTCACAGATACGCAGTATTTT
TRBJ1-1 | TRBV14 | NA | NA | CASSQGRSGNTEAFF | TGTGCCAGCAGCCAAGGTCGGTCGGGGAACACTGAAGCTTTCTTT
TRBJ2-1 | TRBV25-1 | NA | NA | CASTSQRRGEFF | TGTGCCAGCACTAGCCAGCGGCGGGGCGAGTTCTTC
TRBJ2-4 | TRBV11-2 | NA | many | CASSLTQRGSIQYF | TGTGCCAGCAGCTTAACCCAGAGGGGTAGCATTCAGTACTTC
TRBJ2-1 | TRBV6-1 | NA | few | CASSAYWNEQFF | TGTGCCAGCAGTGCCTACTGGAATGAGCAGTTCTTC
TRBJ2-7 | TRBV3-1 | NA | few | CASSQQRGEQYF | TGTGCCAGCAGCCAACAGAGGGGCGAGCAGTACTTC
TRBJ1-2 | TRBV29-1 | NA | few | CSVPNLLDGSNYGYTF | TGCAGCGTCCCGAACTTACTGGACGGCTCTAACTATGGCTACACCTTC
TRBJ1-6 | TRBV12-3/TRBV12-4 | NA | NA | CASSLTGQLSPLHF | TGTGCCAGCAGTTTAACGGGGCAGCTTTCACCCCTCCACTTT
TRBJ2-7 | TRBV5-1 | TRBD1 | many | CASSPTGTETYEQYF | TGCGCCAGCAGCCCAACTGGGACAGAAACCTACGAGCAGTACTTC
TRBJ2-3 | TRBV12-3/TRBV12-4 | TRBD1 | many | CASSLGTGSVGTDTQYF | TGTGCCAGCAGTTTAGGGACAGGGTCGGTGGGCACAGATACGCAGTATTTT
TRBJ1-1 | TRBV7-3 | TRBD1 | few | CASSSGGPRTEAFF | TGTGCCAGCAGCTCAGGGGGGCCGCGGACTGAAGCTTTCTTT